This T cell receptor beta chain was identified during a study of a mutant IDH1 vaccine in newly diagnosed glioma. For the study at large: Patients previously underwent radiotherapy, temozolomide, or both, and most underwent both.

The CDR3 length is 12 residues. Germline V gene sequence: CDR1 LGHNA, CDR2 YSLEER. The V gene lost 1 base and the J gene lost 4 bases, with 4 bases spanning the gap. Study-level points and caveats: Top-clonotype changes in peripheral T cells seemed unrelated to pseudoprogression.

Profiled with immunoSEQ multiplex PCR; TCRdb holds only in-frame clones, not every one. Counted here are 45,000 to 60,000 clones, 88% occurring once; the ten biggest clones make up under 7.5%. Comments on this clone: Its specificity is not known.

Noted time point: week 35, safety follow-up. Vaccination comprised doses that each held 300 ug of mutant IDH1 20-mer peptide, plus topical imiquimod. The sample was PBMCs, taken from a glioma patient whose treatment included an IDH1 peptide vaccine. This clonotype originated in a woman aged 35 to 49 with glioma. The gene calls are TRBV4-3 and TRBJ1-2; no clear D. CDR3 protein: CASSQAGYGYTF. CDR3 bases: TGCGCCAGCAGCCAAGCAGGCTATGGCTACACCTTC.